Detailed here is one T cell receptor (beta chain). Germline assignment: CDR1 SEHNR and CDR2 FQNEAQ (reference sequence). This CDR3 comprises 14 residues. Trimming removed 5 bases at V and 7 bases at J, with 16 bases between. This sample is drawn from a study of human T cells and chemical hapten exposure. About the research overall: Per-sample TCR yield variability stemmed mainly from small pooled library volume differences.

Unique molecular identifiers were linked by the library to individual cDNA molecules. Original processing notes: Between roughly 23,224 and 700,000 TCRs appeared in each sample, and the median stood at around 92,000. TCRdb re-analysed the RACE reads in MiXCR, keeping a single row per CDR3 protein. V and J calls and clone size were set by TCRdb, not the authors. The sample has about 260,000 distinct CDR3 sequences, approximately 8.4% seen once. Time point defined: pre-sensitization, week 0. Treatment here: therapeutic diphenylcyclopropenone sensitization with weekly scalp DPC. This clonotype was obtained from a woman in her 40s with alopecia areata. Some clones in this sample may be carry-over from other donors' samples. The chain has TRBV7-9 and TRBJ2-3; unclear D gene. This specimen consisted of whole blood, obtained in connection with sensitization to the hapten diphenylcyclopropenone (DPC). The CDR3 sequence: CASSPDTRVYTQYF. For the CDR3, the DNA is TGTGCCAGCAGCCCCGACACCCGCGTCTATACGCAGTATTTT.